Below, 17 T cell receptor beta chains from the same sample are listed, as sequenced in a study of OX40 agonist ivuxolimab in advanced cancers. The data were produced by immunoSEQ multiplex PCR, yet TCRdb's version contains in-frame clones alone and is incomplete. The sample records about 130,000 clones, around nine tenths being singletons. The sample was CD4+ or CD8+ T cells sorted from blood, taken in a trial of the OX40 agonist ivuxolimab. The origin of the receptors is an adult with an advanced solid tumor such as melanoma, head and neck, liver or kidney cancer.

This clone was found once. The chain is built from TRBV7-3 and TRBJ2-1; TRBD2 agrees at 14 bases. The CDR3 covers 18 residues. Losses at the gene ends were 2 bases for V and 2 bases for J; bases not matched to a gene: 5. CDR1 is SGHTA, CDR2 FQGTGA, per germline. For the CDR3, the DNA is TGTGCCAGCAGCTTAGGGACTAGCGGGGGCCCTACCTACAATGAGCAGTTCTTC. It is translated as CASSLGTSGGPTYNEQFF.

The V and J genes are TRBV6-6 and TRBJ2-5; maybe TRBD1 (8 bases). The CDR3 consists of 16 residues. Germline V gene lookup returns CDR1 MNHNY and CDR2 SVGAGI (reference sequence). Trimming left V 9 bases short and J 4 bases short, with 24 bases between. DNA of the CDR3: TGTGCCAGTAACGACCCGCGACAGGGGAGGGGAGAGACCCAGTACTTC. Translation: CASNDPRQGRGETQYF.

The chain couples TRBV5-1 to TRBJ2-5; D may match TRBD1 or TRBD2 (6 bases each). V shed 4 bases and J shed 4 bases, with 23 bases lying between them. Germline CDR1 reads SGHRS; CDR2 reads YFSETQ. This CDR3 has 17 amino acids. CDR3 protein: CASSPGGLGLPRETQYF. As DNA, the CDR3 is TGCGCCAGCAGCCCCGGGGGCCTCGGACTTCCTCGAGAGACCCAGTACTTC.

The V and J genes are TRBV9 and TRBJ2-5; the match to TRBD2 covers 10 bases. The DNA end is more similar to TRBJ2-7, so the J call may be wrong. Germline CDR1 SGDLS, CDR2 YYNGEE. The CDR3 length is 15 residues. The CDR3 DNA is TGTGCCAGCAGCGTCGGGACTAGCGTTTCCTACGAGCAGTACTTC. Translated: CASSVGTSVSYEQYF.

The CDR3 spells CASSPSDSGYLNTEAFF. In nucleotides, the CDR3 is TGTGCCAGCAGCCCATCCGACTCAGGGTACTTGAACACTGAAGCTTTCTTT. This chain connects TRBV13 to TRBJ1-1, with D tentatively TRBD1 (5 bases). Germline-derived CDR1 and CDR2 are PRHDT and FYEKMQ (reference sequence). The CDR3 covers 17 residues. Trimming shortened V by 5 bases and J by 0 bases, and 19 bases separated the two germline ends.

The chain uses TRBV29-1 and TRBJ2-5; tentatively, D is TRBD2 (6 bases). CDR1 is SQVTM, CDR2 ANQGSEA, per germline. The CDR3 is 13 residues long. V lost 3 bases and J lost 2, with 10 bases in between. CDR3 protein: CSVDSSGQETQYF. CDR3 in DNA: TGCAGCGTTGACTCCAGCGGGCAAGAGACCCAGTACTTC.

The CDR3 reads CASSRGQGPYNEQFF. The CDR3, as DNA: TGTGCCAGCAGTCGCGGACAGGGACCCTACAATGAGCAGTTCTTC. The rearrangement joins TRBV28 to TRBJ2-1, with 8 bases identical to TRBD1. Germline CDR1 and CDR2: MDHEN and SYDVKM. The junction had 5 bases not matched to a gene; V was cut back by 5 bases and J by 2 bases. The CDR3 is 15 amino acids.

The rearrangement links TRBV18 to TRBJ2-7, with 14 positions matching TRBD2. The germline CDR1 and CDR2 sequences are KGHSH and LQKENI. The J segment lost 3 bases and the V segment lost 4 bases, leaving 14 bases of the junction unmatched. This CDR3 comprises 19 residues. The CDR3 spells CASSHYSGTSGSGVYEQYF. CDR3 nucleotides: TGTGCCAGCTCACACTACTCCGGGACTAGCGGGAGTGGGGTCTACGAGCAGTACTTC.

The V call is TRBV19, the J call TRBJ2-7, with TRBD2 identical over 8 bases. The germline CDR1 and CDR2 sequences are LNHDA and SQIVND (reference sequence). The CDR3 length is 15 residues. V shed 6 bases, J shed 2 bases, and the junction held 9 bases outside the gene matches. The CDR3 sequence: CASSAHSGTTYEQYF. CDR3 sequence (DNA): TGTGCCAGTAGCGCCCATAGCGGGACTACCTACGAGCAGTACTTC.

This clone has only one observation. J is TRBJ1-1 and V is TRBV14; D might be TRBD1 (5 bases). The CDR3 runs to 14 residues. The V and J ends lost 4 bases and 0 bases respectively, with 9 bases between them. Germline V gene data show CDR1 as SGHDN and CDR2 as FVKESK. DNA for the CDR3: TGTGCCAGCAGCCTACAGGCCATGAACACTGAAGCTTTCTTT. It encodes CASSLQAMNTEAFF.

The rearrangement links TRBV7-3 to TRBJ2-1, with no clear D. Deletions cut 1 base from V and 8 bases from J, with 15 bases between. The V gene's germline CDR1 is SGHTA and CDR2 FQGTGA. The CDR3 spans 15 residues. The CDR3 sequence: CASSLRGRRRDEQFF. The CDR3 DNA sequence: TGTGCCAGCAGCTTAAGGGGTCGTCGCCGCGATGAGCAGTTCTTC.

This clone was recorded only once. V and J are TRBV29-1 and TRBJ2-7, with a weak D call TRBD2 (5 bases). CDR1 and CDR2 (germline): SQVTM, ANQGSEA. Trimming shortened V by 4 bases and J by 6 bases, and 19 bases separated the two germline ends. The CDR3 runs 14 residues. The DNA of the CDR3 is TGCAGCGTTGTGAGTGTTAGCGCACACGGCGAGCAGTACTTC. As protein: CSVVSVSAHGEQYF.

The chain combines TRBV6-6 with TRBJ1-5; 9 nucleotides line up with TRBD1. The length of the CDR3 is 13 residues. The V segment lost 5 bases and the J segment 6 bases; nucleotides outside the gene matches: 2. The germline V gene encodes CDR1 MNHNY and CDR2 SVGAGI (reference sequence). For the CDR3, the DNA is TGTGCCAGCAGTGGGGGACAGGGTCAGCCCCAGCATTTT. It encodes CASSGGQGQPQHF.

Only one count was recorded for this clone. This sequence joins TRBV5-1 and TRBJ2-1; TRBD2 aligns across 8 bases. The CDR3 is 13 residues long. Germline V gives CDR1 SGHRS, CDR2 YFSETQ. J lost 9 bases, V lost 4 bases, and 6 bases had no gene match. CDR3 DNA: TGCGCCAGCAGCAGAACGGGAGGGCCTGAGCAGTTCTTC. This codes for CASSRTGGPEQFF.

This sequence joins TRBV9 and TRBJ2-1, with D possibly being TRBD2 (6 bases). The CDR3 extends over 15 amino acids. The germline V and J ends were trimmed by 4 bases and 6 bases, with 17 bases remaining between them. The germline CDR1 and CDR2 sequences are SGDLS and YYNGEE. Written as DNA, the CDR3 is TGTGCCAGCAGCTCGAGGGACTTCTCTCGCAATGAGCAGTTCTTC. Translating gives CASSSRDFSRNEQFF.

The chain has TRBV5-1 and TRBJ2-2, with 7 bases identical to TRBD1. The CDR3 has 17 amino acids. Per germline, CDR1 SGHRS and CDR2 YFSETQ. With 3 bases clipped from V and 0 bases from J, the junction kept 8 bases outside the gene matches. Here the CDR3 reads CASSSGAGTANTGELFF. In DNA form, the CDR3 reads TGCGCCAGCAGCTCAGGGGCCGGGACAGCGAACACCGGGGAGCTGTTTTTT. The variable domain in full, with the rest retrieved from reference TRBV5-1 and TRBJ2-2, is KAGVTQTPRYLIKTRGQQVTLSCSPISGHRSVSWYQQTPGQGLQFLFEYFSETQRNKGNFPGRFSGRQFSNSRSEMNVSTLELGDSALYLCASSSGAGTANTGELFFGEGSRLTVL.

The J gene is TRBJ2-7, the V gene TRBV28; weak D call: TRBD1 (6 bases). The germline V gene has CDR1 MDHEN and CDR2 SYDVKM. V dropped 5 bases and J dropped 5 bases, with 19 bases sitting between them. CDR3 length equals 15 residues. The DNA of the CDR3 is TGTGCCAGCAGTATCCACAGGGCCCAGAGAGACGAGCAGTACTTC. Residues: CASSIHRAQRDEQYF.